These 26 T cell receptor beta chains were all obtained from the same sample, sequenced in a study of monozygotic twins with inflammatory bowel disease. TCRdb re-analyzed the 5' RACE reads; it lists each CDR3 protein once, without DNA. The specimen's table records some 450,000 distinct CDR3 sequences. Sequenced input: blood. All receptors derive from a human donor with ulcerative colitis or Crohn's disease, or a healthy co-twin of an affected twin (not recorded which).

The chain recombines TRBV5-1 with TRBJ2-7; the D call of TRBD1 rests on TCRdb alone, since no DNA is present to check it. This CDR3 spans 14 amino acids. CDR1 and CDR2 from the germline V gene are SGHRS and YFSETQ. The CDR3 sequence is CASSLDPGPDEQYF. Based on the CDR3 plus reference TRBV5-1 and TRBJ2-7, the full variable domain is KAGVTQTPRYLIKTRGQQVTLSCSPISGHRSVSWYQQTPGQGLQFLFEYFSETQRNKGNFPGRFSGRQFSNSRSEMNVSTLELGDSALYLCASSLDPGPDEQYFGPGTRLTVT.

The chain combines TRBV12-3 or TRBV12-4 with TRBJ1-2; TCRdb names TRBD1, which stays unverified in the absence of DNA. The CDR3 totals 14 residues. CDR3 residues: CASSSPPGNYGYTF.

The J gene is TRBJ2-2, the V gene TRBV6-2 or TRBV6-3; TCRdb selects TRBD2, and the lack of DNA leaves this call unchecked. The length of the CDR3 is 14 residues. CDR1 and CDR2 from the germline V gene are MNHEY and SVGEGT. CDR3 sequence: CASPGTSNTGELFF.

The rearrangement joins TRBV3-1 to TRBJ2-1; TCRdb lists TRBD2, though no DNA is available to test this call. The CDR3 spans 16 residues. Per germline, CDR1 LGHDT and CDR2 YNNKEL (reference sequence). The chain's CDR3 is CASSQDSGGVGNEQFF.

The chain combines TRBV30 with TRBJ2-7; TCRdb reports TRBD2, a call that lacks DNA to check it against. CDR3 length equals 12 residues. Looked up from germline, CDR1 is GTSNPN and CDR2 is SVGIG (reference sequence). The CDR3 is CAWSSGRGEQYF.

The CDR3 sequence is CANLDRGNGYTF. The J gene is TRBJ1-2, the V gene TRBV6-2 or TRBV6-3; TCRdb reports TRBD1, a call that lacks DNA to check it against. From germline, CDR1 is MNHEY and CDR2 SVGEGT. This CDR3 comprises 12 residues.

The rearrangement uses TRBV3-1 and TRBJ1-2; there is no DNA to check the TCRdb D call of TRBD1. The CDR3 contains 15 residues. CDR1 is LGHDT, CDR2 YNNKEL, per germline (reference sequence). The CDR3 protein is CASSQKAGRDYGYTF.

V usage is TRBV18 and J usage is TRBJ2-4; TCRdb names TRBD2, which stays unverified in the absence of DNA. Germline values: CDR1 KGHSH, CDR2 LQKENI. CDR3 length equals 16 residues. CDR3 sequence: CASSPYASGSSNIQYF.

The chain employs TRBV2 and TRBJ2-2; the TRBD1 assignment by TCRdb is unverifiable without DNA. This CDR3 spans 15 amino acids. Germline values: CDR1 SNHLY, CDR2 FYNNEI. The chain's CDR3 is CASSNGPRNTGELFF.

The chain carries TRBV27 and TRBJ2-1; no DNA is available, so the TRBD2 call from TCRdb remains unchecked. The length of the CDR3 is 14 residues. CDR1 is MNHEY, CDR2 SMNVEV, per germline (reference sequence). The CDR3: CASSFVGIAAEQFF.

V usage is TRBV20-1 and J usage is TRBJ2-3; the D call of TRBD1 rests on TCRdb alone, since no DNA is present to check it. CDR3 size: 13 residues. Germline V CDR1 and CDR2: DFQATT, SNEGSKA (reference sequence). CDR3 protein: CSANSGATDTQYF.

The J gene is TRBJ2-7, the V gene TRBV19; the D call of TRBD2 rests on TCRdb alone, since no DNA is present to check it. CDR3 length: 13 amino acids. The germline gives CDR1 LNHDA, CDR2 SQIVND (reference sequence). CDR3 loop: CASSIALTGEQYF.

This chain connects TRBV5-1 to TRBJ2-1; TCRdb indicates TRBD2, and absent DNA this call remains unverified. Germline assignment: CDR1 SGHRS and CDR2 YFSETQ. The CDR3 is 14 residues long. CDR3 region: CASSLGLSPNEQFF.

This sequence joins TRBV20-1 and TRBJ2-3; TCRdb's assignment of TRBD2 cannot be checked, as there is no DNA. Looked up from germline, CDR1 is DFQATT and CDR2 is SNEGSKA (reference sequence). CDR3 length equals 15 residues. The CDR3 sequence: CSARTSGESTDTQYF.

This sequence joins TRBV25-1 and TRBJ1-6; TCRdb gives TRBD1 as the D gene, but with no DNA this cannot be confirmed. Germline CDR1 reads MGHDK; CDR2 reads SYGVNS. The CDR3 runs to 12 residues. This CDR3 reads CASGTGGSPLHF.

The J gene is TRBJ2-6, the V gene TRBV20-1; TCRdb names TRBD1, which stays unverified in the absence of DNA. CDR1 DFQATT and CDR2 SNEGSKA come from the germline V gene (reference sequence). This CDR3 is 15 amino acids long. The CDR3 sequence: CSATRGGSGANVLTF.

The chain employs TRBV5-1 and TRBJ1-1. This CDR3 is built from 12 residues. Germline values: CDR1 SGHRS, CDR2 YFSETQ. The CDR3 is CASSLVDTEAFF.

V is TRBV6-1 and J is TRBJ2-1; no DNA is available, so the TRBD2 call from TCRdb remains unchecked. Looked up from germline, CDR1 is MNHNS and CDR2 is SASEGT. The CDR3 has 15 amino acids. CDR3 region: CASHPGLAGINEQFF.

The chain links TRBV20-1 to TRBJ1-1. The V gene's germline CDR1 is DFQATT and CDR2 SNEGSKA (reference sequence). The CDR3 length is 12 residues. The CDR3 is CSARDPPGKAFF.

This chain uses TRBV7-9 with TRBJ1-6; TCRdb indicates TRBD1, and absent DNA this call remains unverified. In germline, CDR1 is SEHNR, CDR2 FQNEAQ (reference sequence). The CDR3 spans 17 residues. This CDR3 reads CASSLASGTAYNSPLHF.

This chain connects TRBV6-1 to TRBJ2-5; TCRdb outputs TRBD1, but without DNA this stays unchecked. The CDR3 runs 12 residues. Germline CDR1 and CDR2: MNHNS and SASEGT. The CDR3 spells CATTGIQETQYF.

This chain joins TRBV27 and TRBJ2-3; TCRdb's D call, TRBD2, is unchecked because there is no DNA. CDR1 and CDR2 from the germline V gene are MNHEY and SMNVEV (reference sequence). The CDR3 length is 14 residues. Here the CDR3 reads CASSPGTSGSTQYF.

V usage is TRBV12-3 or TRBV12-4 and J usage is TRBJ2-6; TCRdb names TRBD1, which stays unverified in the absence of DNA. There are 16 residues in the CDR3. This CDR3 is CASSITVGGGANVLTF.

V usage is TRBV6-1 and J usage is TRBJ2-7; TCRdb gives TRBD2 as the D gene, but with no DNA this cannot be confirmed. The CDR3 is made up of 16 amino acids. Germline CDR1 MNHNS, CDR2 SASEGT. The CDR3 loop is CASSKGTSGLSYEQYF.

The chain joins TRBV11-2 to TRBJ2-5. This CDR3 is built from 14 residues. Germline-derived CDR1 and CDR2 are SGHAT and FQNNGV. The CDR3: CASSLGASGETQYF. Full variable domain (remainder filled in from reference TRBV11-2 and TRBJ2-5): EAGVAQSPRYKIIEKRQSVAFWCNPISGHATLYWYQQILGQGPKLLIQFQNNGVVDDSQLPKDRFSAERLKGVDSTLKIQPAKLEDSAVYLCASSLGASGETQYFGPGTRLLVL.

The chain has TRBV7-9 and TRBJ1-1; checking the TCRdb D call of TRBD1 is not possible without DNA. CDR3 length: 14 residues. Germline loops: CDR1 SEHNR, CDR2 FQNEAQ (reference sequence). The CDR3 sequence is CASSWGRDTTEAFF.